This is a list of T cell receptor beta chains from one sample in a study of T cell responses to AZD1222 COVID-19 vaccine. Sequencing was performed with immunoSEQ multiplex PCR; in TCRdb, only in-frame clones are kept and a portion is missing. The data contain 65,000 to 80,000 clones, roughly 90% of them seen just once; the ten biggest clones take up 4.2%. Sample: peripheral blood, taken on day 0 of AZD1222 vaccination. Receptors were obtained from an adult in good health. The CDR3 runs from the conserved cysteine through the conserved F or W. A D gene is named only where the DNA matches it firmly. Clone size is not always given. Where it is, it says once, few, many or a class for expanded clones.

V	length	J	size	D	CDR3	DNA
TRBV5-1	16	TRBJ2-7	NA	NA	CASSLRPLGGAYEQYF	TGCGCCAGCAGCTTGAGACCCCTCGGAGGGGCCTACGAGCAGTACTTC
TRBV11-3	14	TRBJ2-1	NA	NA	CASSVSGSYNEQFF	TGTGCCAGCAGCGTCTCAGGTTCCTACAATGAGCAGTTCTTC
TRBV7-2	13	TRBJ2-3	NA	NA	CASSLLQADTQYF	TGTGCCAGCAGCCTACTGCAAGCAGATACGCAGTATTTT
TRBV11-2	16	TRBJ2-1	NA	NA	CASSLEWMSSYNEQFF	TGTGCCAGCAGCTTAGAGTGGATGAGCTCCTACAATGAGCAGTTCTTC
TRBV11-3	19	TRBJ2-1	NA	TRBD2	CASSPPEGLAGGPRNEQFF	TGTGCCAGCAGCCCTCCCGAGGGACTAGCGGGAGGGCCTCGGAATGAGCAGTTCTTC
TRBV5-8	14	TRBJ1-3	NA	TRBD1	CASSSGTGGNTIYF	TGTGCCAGCAGCTCAGGGACAGGGGGAAACACCATATATTTT
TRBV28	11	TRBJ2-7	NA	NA	CASSRPEEQYF	TGTGCCAGCAGTCGACCGGAAGAGCAGTACTTC
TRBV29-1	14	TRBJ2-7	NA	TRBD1	CSAYIGTDTYEQYF	TGCAGCGCTTACATCGGGACAGACACCTACGAGCAGTACTTC
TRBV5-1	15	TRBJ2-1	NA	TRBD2	CASSSGTSDLNEQFF	TGCGCCAGCAGTTCCGGGACTAGCGATTTGAATGAGCAGTTCTTC
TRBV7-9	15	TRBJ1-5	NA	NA	CASSPGLTTNQPQHF	TGTGCCAGCAGCCCGGGACTTACAACCAATCAGCCCCAGCATTTT
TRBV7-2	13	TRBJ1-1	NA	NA	CASSLMRRTEAFF	TGTGCCAGCAGCCTTATGAGGCGGACTGAAGCTTTCTTT
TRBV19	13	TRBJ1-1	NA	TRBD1	CASSGQGFSEAFF	TGTGCCAGTAGTGGACAGGGGTTCAGTGAAGCTTTCTTT
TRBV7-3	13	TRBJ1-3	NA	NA	CASSPGPPAPIYF	TGTGCCAGCAGCCCCGGGCCTCCCGCACCCATATATTTT
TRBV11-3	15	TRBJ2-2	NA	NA	CASSDRQANTGELFF	TGTGCCAGCAGCGACCGACAAGCGAACACCGGGGAGCTGTTTTTT
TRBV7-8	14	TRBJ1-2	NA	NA	CASSPYSGPAGYTF	TGTGCCAGCAGCCCCTATTCGGGGCCCGCGGGCTACACCTTC
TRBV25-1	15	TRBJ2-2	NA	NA	CASSDHRVYTGELFF	TGTGCCAGCAGTGATCACCGGGTTTACACCGGGGAGCTGTTTTTT
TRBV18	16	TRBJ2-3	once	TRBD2	CASSQGLAESTDTQYF	TGTGCCAGCTCTCAGGGACTAGCGGAAAGCACAGATACGCAGTATTTT
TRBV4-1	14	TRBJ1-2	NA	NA	CASRQPRSNYGYTF	TGCGCCAGCAGACAGCCTAGGTCTAACTATGGCTACACCTTC
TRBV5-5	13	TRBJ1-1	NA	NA	CASSLQTDTEAFF	TGTGCCAGCAGCTTACAGACGGACACTGAAGCTTTCTTT
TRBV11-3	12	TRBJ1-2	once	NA	CASSGQHYGYTF	TGTGCCAGCAGCGGGCAGCACTATGGCTACACCTTC
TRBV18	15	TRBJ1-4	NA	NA	CASSPPGVVREKLFF	TGTGCCAGCTCACCACCGGGGGTTGTTAGGGAAAAACTGTTTTTT
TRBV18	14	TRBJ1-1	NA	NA	CASSPDGRFTEAFF	TGTGCCAGCTCACCTGACGGGCGTTTCACTGAAGCTTTCTTT
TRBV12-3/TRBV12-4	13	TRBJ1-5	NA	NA	CASSSRGRQPQHF	TGTGCCAGCAGTTCCCGGGGGAGGCAGCCCCAGCATTTT
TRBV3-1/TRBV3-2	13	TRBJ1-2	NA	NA	CASSQRAGSGYTF	TGTGCCAGCAGCCAACGGGCGGGGTCTGGCTACACCTTC
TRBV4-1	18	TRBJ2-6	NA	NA	CASSQAWRGRSGANVLTF	TGCGCCAGCAGCCAAGCTTGGCGGGGGCGGTCTGGGGCCAACGTCCTGACTTTC
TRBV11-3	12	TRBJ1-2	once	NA	CASSSALYGYTF	TGTGCCAGCAGCTCAGCACTCTATGGCTACACCTTC
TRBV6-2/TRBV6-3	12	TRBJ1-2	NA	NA	CASSEGFYGYTF	TGTGCCAGCAGCGAGGGGTTCTATGGCTACACCTTC
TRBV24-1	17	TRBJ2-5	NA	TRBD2	CATSDSSGGGTPETQYF	TGTGCCACCAGTGATAGTTCTGGCGGGGGTACCCCAGAGACCCAGTACTTC
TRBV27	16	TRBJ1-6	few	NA	CASSPEGRTKNSPLHF	TGTGCCAGCAGTCCGGAGGGCCGGACGAAGAATTCACCCCTCCACTTT
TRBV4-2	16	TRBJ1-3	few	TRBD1	CASSQTGTEGGNTIYF	TGTGCCAGCAGCCAGACAGGGACAGAAGGTGGAAACACCATATATTTT
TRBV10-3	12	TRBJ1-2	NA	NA	CAISESADRYTF	TGTGCCATCAGTGAGTCAGCGGACCGCTACACCTTC
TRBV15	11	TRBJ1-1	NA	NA	CATSRGNEAFF	TGTGCCACCAGCAGAGGGAATGAAGCTTTCTTT
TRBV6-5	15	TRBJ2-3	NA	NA	CASSYSLQFTDTQYF	TGTGCCAGCAGTTACTCTTTGCAATTCACAGATACGCAGTATTTT
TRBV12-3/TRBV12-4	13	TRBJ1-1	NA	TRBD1	CASTGLTGDEAFF	TGTGCCAGCACCGGACTGACAGGGGATGAAGCTTTCTTT
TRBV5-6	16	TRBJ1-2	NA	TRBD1	CASSYGQGGMDYGYTF	TGTGCCAGCAGTTATGGACAGGGGGGTATGGACTATGGCTACACCTTC
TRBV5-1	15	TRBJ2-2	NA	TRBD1	CASSGGTGGTGELFF	TGCGCCAGCAGCGGTGGGACAGGGGGTACTGGGGAGCTGTTTTTT
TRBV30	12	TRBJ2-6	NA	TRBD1	CALQGAANVLTF	TGTGCCCTGCAGGGGGCGGCCAACGTCCTGACTTTC
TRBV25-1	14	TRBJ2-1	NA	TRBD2	CASVTSGMRNEQFF	TGTGCCAGCGTGACTAGCGGGATGAGGAATGAGCAGTTCTTC
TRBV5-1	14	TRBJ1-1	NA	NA	CASSFGQNLNEAFF	TGCGCCAGCAGCTTCGGACAGAACCTTAATGAAGCTTTCTTT
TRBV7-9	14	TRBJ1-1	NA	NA	CASSFSQGNTEAFF	TGTGCCAGCAGCTTTTCACAGGGGAACACTGAAGCTTTCTTT